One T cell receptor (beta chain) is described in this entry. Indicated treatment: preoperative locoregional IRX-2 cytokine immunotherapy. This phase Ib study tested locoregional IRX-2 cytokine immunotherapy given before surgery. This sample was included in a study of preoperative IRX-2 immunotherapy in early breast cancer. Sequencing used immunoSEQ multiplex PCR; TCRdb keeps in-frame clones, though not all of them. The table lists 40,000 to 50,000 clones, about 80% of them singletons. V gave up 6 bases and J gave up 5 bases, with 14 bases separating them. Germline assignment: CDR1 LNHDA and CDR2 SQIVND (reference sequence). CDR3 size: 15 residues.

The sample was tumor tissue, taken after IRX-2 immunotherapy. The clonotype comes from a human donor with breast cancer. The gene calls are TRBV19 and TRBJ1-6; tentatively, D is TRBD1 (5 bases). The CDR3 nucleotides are TGTGCCAGTAGACAGGCGGGCTGGGATAATTCACCCCTCCACTTT. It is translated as CASRQAGWDNSPLHF.